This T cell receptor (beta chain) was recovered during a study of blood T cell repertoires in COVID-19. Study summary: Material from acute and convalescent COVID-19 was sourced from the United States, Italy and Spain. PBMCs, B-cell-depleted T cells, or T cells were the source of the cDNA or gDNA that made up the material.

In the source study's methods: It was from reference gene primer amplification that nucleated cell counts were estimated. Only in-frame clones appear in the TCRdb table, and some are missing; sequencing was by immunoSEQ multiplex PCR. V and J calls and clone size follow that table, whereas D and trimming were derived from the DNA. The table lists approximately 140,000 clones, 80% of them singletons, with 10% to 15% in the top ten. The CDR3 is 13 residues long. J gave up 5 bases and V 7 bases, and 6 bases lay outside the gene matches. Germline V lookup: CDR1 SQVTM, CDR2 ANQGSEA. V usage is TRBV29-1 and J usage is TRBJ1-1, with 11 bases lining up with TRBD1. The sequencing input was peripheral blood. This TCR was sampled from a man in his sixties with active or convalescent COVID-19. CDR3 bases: TGCAGCGACTGGACAGGGGGCTGGACTGAAGCTTTCTTT. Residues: CSDWTGGWTEAFF.